The 22 T cell receptor beta chains in this list originate from one sample, sequenced in a study of cytomegalovirus exposure and HLA in healthy donors. PCR was performed using 60 Vbeta and 13 Jbeta primers. Generated by immunoSEQ multiplex PCR, the TCRdb table keeps only in-frame clones and is missing some. This sample carries about 120,000 clones, roughly 74% of them seen once, and the ten largest clones take 0.87%. The sample comprised PBMCs. The receptor set was obtained from a woman in her 30s in good health and CMV-seronegative.

This clone was seen only once. V gene TRBV6-5 combines with J gene TRBJ1-5; unclear D gene. Germline CDR1 is MNHEY and CDR2 is SVGAGI. The V gene lost 11 bases and the J gene lost 0 bases, with 17 bases spanning the gap. This CDR3 contains 15 residues. CDR3: CASRPPGDSNQPQHF. The CDR3 nucleotides are TGTGCCTCACGACCGCCCGGAGATAGCAATCAGCCCCAGCATTTT.

This chain connects TRBV11-2 to TRBJ2-2; D unresolved. The CDR3 has 12 amino acids. Germline V gives CDR1 SGHAT, CDR2 FQNNGV. The V gene lost 1 base and the J gene lost 7 bases, with 4 bases spanning the gap. DNA for the CDR3: TGTGCCAGCAGCTTAGGTCGCGGGGAGCTGTTTTTT. It encodes CASSLGRGELFF.

The gene calls are TRBV15 and TRBJ1-5, with D uncertain. The CDR3 spans 15 residues. The germline V and J ends were trimmed by 0 bases and 3 bases, with 9 bases remaining between them. CDR1 and CDR2 (germline): LNHNV, YYDKDF (reference sequence). The CDR3 reads CATSRDNSHNQPQHF. The DNA for the CDR3 is TGTGCCACCAGCAGAGATAACAGTCACAATCAGCCCCAGCATTTT.

This clone showed up just a few times. V usage is TRBV5-1 and J usage is TRBJ2-5; TRBD2 is a possible D gene (5 bases). V lost 5 bases to trimming and J lost 5 bases, with 7 bases between them. This CDR3 is 11 amino acids long. CDR1 is SGHRS and CDR2 is YFSETQ in the germline V gene. The CDR3 nucleotides read TGCGCCAGCAGGGGAGATGAGACCCAGTACTTC. Its protein is CASRGDETQYF.

The chain joins TRBV18 to TRBJ2-1; 16 bases are a match to TRBD2. The CDR3 extends over 17 amino acids. The germline V gene has CDR1 KGHSH and CDR2 LQKENI. Trimming at V came to 3 bases and at J to 8 bases, leaving 7 bases not matched to a gene. As DNA, the CDR3 is TGTGCCAGCTCACCTCGGGGACTAGCGGGAGGGCTCGATGAGCAGTTCTTC. Translated, it gives CASSPRGLAGGLDEQFF.

The V and J genes are TRBV2 and TRBJ1-1; TRBD1 matches 10 bases. Germline CDR1 and CDR2: SNHLY and FYNNEI. This CDR3 spans 15 amino acids. V dropped 3 bases and J dropped 11; count of bases not matched to a gene: 12. CDR3: CASSDGHRDRGWAFF. In DNA form, the CDR3 reads TGTGCCAGCAGTGATGGCCACCGGGACAGGGGATGGGCTTTCTTT.

The chain recombines TRBV20-1 with TRBJ2-3; D is possibly TRBD2 (5 bases). CDR1 is DFQATT and CDR2 is SNEGSKA in the germline V gene (reference sequence). This CDR3 has 11 amino acids. Trimming took 3 bases from V and 15 from J, leaving 16 bases between them. The CDR3 region has the DNA TGCAGTGCTAGCTTGGCGGGTATTGCTTATTTT. Its protein product is CSASLAGIAYF.

CDR3 in DNA: TGTGCCAGCAGTGATCCCGGGAGGGCCGGGTCAGATACGCAGTATTTT. It translates to CASSDPGRAGSDTQYF. The rearrangement uses TRBV25-1 and TRBJ2-3; 8 bases line up with TRBD2. J gave up 4 bases and V 3 bases, and 9 bases lay outside the gene matches. CDR3 length equals 16 residues. CDR1 and CDR2 (germline): MGHDK, SYGVNS.

CDR3 in amino acids: CAWSASAVLGGAFF. DNA for the CDR3: TGTGCCTGGAGCGCCTCTGCGGTCCTCGGCGGGGCTTTCTTT. This sequence joins TRBV30 and TRBJ1-1, with D uncertain. The V and J ends lost 3 bases and 11 bases respectively, with 22 bases between them. Looked up from germline, CDR1 is GTSNPN and CDR2 is SVGIG (reference sequence). The CDR3 is made up of 14 amino acids.

The V gene is TRBV7-9, the J gene TRBJ2-7; 10 positions agree with TRBD1. The CDR3 runs 15 residues. Trimming took 5 bases from V and 4 from J; bases not matched to a gene: 8. CDR1 is SEHNR and CDR2 is FQNEAQ in the germline V gene (reference sequence). The CDR3 loop is CASSPGQGTWYEQYF. The CDR3 DNA reads TGTGCCAGCAGCCCGGGACAGGGGACGTGGTACGAGCAGTACTTC.

V is TRBV9 and J is TRBJ1-4; 8 bases match TRBD1. CDR1 and CDR2 (germline): SGDLS, YYNGEE. V lost 3 bases, J lost 8 bases, and 3 bases stayed unmatched. The CDR3 length is 13 residues. The CDR3 here is CASSAQGAEKLFF. The CDR3 DNA follows: TGTGCCAGCAGCGCCCAGGGGGCGGAAAAACTGTTTTTT.

The chain uses TRBV30 and TRBJ1-1; 10 bases align to TRBD1. CDR3 length: 13 residues. The germline V gene has CDR1 GTSNPN and CDR2 SVGIG (reference sequence). Trimming removed 7 bases from V and 6 bases from J; junction bases left unmatched: 8. CDR3 coding DNA: TGTGCCTCGTCGACAGGGGGCTGGGCTGAAGCTTTCTTT. Protein: CASSTGGWAEAFF.

The rearrangement uses TRBV27 and TRBJ1-5; 12 bases line up with TRBD1. CDR3 size: 15 residues. V trimming: 6 bases; J trimming: 6 bases; junction bases outside the gene matches: 6. Germline lookup yields CDR1 MNHEY and CDR2 SMNVEV (reference sequence). CDR3 residues: CASRMGQGAGQPQHF. CDR3 in DNA: TGTGCCAGCAGGATGGGACAGGGGGCAGGTCAGCCCCAGCATTTT.

This chain connects TRBV19 to TRBJ1-5, with D unresolved. The CDR3 length is 13 residues. Trimming shortened V by 8 bases and J by 0 bases, and 8 bases separated the two germline ends. The germline CDR1 and CDR2 sequences are LNHDA and SQIVND (reference sequence). CDR3 nucleotide sequence: TGTGCCAGTTCCTCTTTTAGCAATCAGCCCCAGCATTTT. Translating it yields CASSSFSNQPQHF.

This rearrangement joins TRBV2 to TRBJ1-5; 7 bases are shared with TRBD1. The germline CDR1 and CDR2 sequences are SNHLY and FYNNEI. This CDR3 comprises 12 residues. Trimming at V came to 5 bases and at J to 9 bases, leaving 4 bases not matched to a gene. Here the CDR3 DNA reads TGTGCCAGCAGTCAGGGGGTGCCGCCCCAGCATTTT. It yields the protein CASSQGVPPQHF.

This sequence joins TRBV27 and TRBJ1-2; 10 bases agree with TRBD1. Germline CDR1 MNHEY, CDR2 SMNVEV (reference sequence). The CDR3 runs to 16 residues. After removal of 6 bases from V and 8 bases from J, the junction contained 15 bases not matched to a gene. The CDR3 spells CASRSSTGTGAGGYTF. The DNA for the CDR3 is TGTGCCAGCAGGTCGTCAACCGGGACAGGGGCAGGAGGCTACACCTTC.

V and J are TRBV5-1 and TRBJ1-1; unclear D gene. Germline values: CDR1 SGHRS, CDR2 YFSETQ. The V end was cut by 4 bases, the J end by 2 bases, with 18 bases between. CDR3 size: 16 residues. The CDR3 DNA reads as TGCGCCAGCAGCCCGTCCTGGAGCTCCCCTAACACTGAAGCTTTCTTT. Translated, it gives CASSPSWSSPNTEAFF.

The chain has TRBV5-8 and TRBJ2-1, with D tentatively TRBD2 (6 bases). This CDR3 comprises 13 residues. Trimming removed 5 bases at V and 8 bases at J, with 14 bases between. CDR1 is SGHTS and CDR2 is YDEGEE in the germline V gene. CDR3 sequence (DNA): TGTGCCAGCAGATGGGAGGCGAGCGATGAGCAGTTCTTC. Amino acids: CASRWEASDEQFF.

This clone showed up just a few times. J is TRBJ1-3 and V is TRBV11-3, with a possible D match to TRBD1 (6 bases). Germline V gene lookup returns CDR1 SGHNT and CDR2 YENEEA. V was trimmed by 5 bases and J by 0 bases, leaving 11 bases between them. This CDR3 contains 15 residues. CDR3 region: CASSLQGNSGNTIYF. The CDR3 DNA sequence: TGTGCCAGCAGCCTCCAGGGGAACTCTGGAAACACCATATATTTT. Based on the CDR3 plus reference TRBV11-3 and TRBJ1-3, the full variable domain is EAGVVQSPRYKIIEKKQPVAFWCNPISGHNTLYWYLQNLGQGPELLIRYENEEAVDDSQLPKDRFSAERLKGVDSTLKIQPAELGDSAVYLCASSLQGNSGNTIYFGEGSWLTVV.

The rearrangement uses TRBV5-1 and TRBJ1-1; D not resolved. CDR1 SGHRS and CDR2 YFSETQ come from the germline V gene. The ends were cut back, 0 bases at V and 0 bases at J, with 12 bases in the middle. This CDR3 region has 16 residues. The CDR3 region is CASSLGGVNLNTEAFF. For the CDR3, the DNA is TGCGCCAGCAGCTTGGGGGGAGTAAATTTGAACACTGAAGCTTTCTTT.

This clone was seen only a few times. This chain joins TRBV4-2 and TRBJ1-1; D may be TRBD1 (5 bases). Germline V lookup: CDR1 LGHNA, CDR2 YNFKEQ. This CDR3 is built from 14 residues. V lost 4 bases and J 8 bases, leaving 17 bases between the germline ends. CDR3 sequence (DNA): TGTGCCAGCAGCCCACACAGGAACAGGAAAGAAGCTTTCTTT. Translation gives CASSPHRNRKEAFF.

The chain couples TRBV7-9 to TRBJ2-5, with D tentatively TRBD2 (5 bases). In germline, CDR1 is SEHNR, CDR2 FQNEAQ (reference sequence). V lost 5 bases and J 7 bases, leaving 17 bases between the germline ends. The CDR3 covers 14 residues. In DNA form, the CDR3 reads TGTGCCAGCAGCCCGAGCGGTAGCAAAGGGACCCAGTACTTC. Translated, it gives CASSPSGSKGTQYF.